This T cell receptor (beta chain) was obtained from a study of Graves' ophthalmopathy and Graves' hyperthyroidism. Looking at the study overall: The study drew peripheral blood at initial diagnosis, before any treatment. Points from the study as a whole: The model forecast ophthalmopathy progression, reaching under 71% sensitivity and around 75% specificity.

With respect to this clonotype: Antigen unknown.

As the template, RNA transcripts were used to amplify TCR beta CDR3 regions. HTBI primers were used in a first-round RT-PCR, which preceded a second-round multiplex PCR. TCRdb reanalysed the multiplex PCR reads using MiXCR and keeps one entry per CDR3 protein. The sample yields approximately 480,000 distinct CDR3 sequences, 14% seen once. Pregnant or lactating patients and those with other autoimmune diseases or uncontrolled infections were excluded. Sequencing input: blood. This receptor was obtained from a woman aged 30 to 39 with Graves' ophthalmopathy.

The CDR3 nucleotides read TGTGCCAGCAGCCTGGACAGGGCACCCTACGAGCAGTACTTC. This codes for CASSLDRAPYEQYF. The chain recombines TRBV12-3 or TRBV12-4 with TRBJ2-7; 8 nucleotides match TRBD1. The trim removed 6 bases at V and 2 bases at J, leaving 6 bases unmatched. The CDR3 is made up of 14 amino acids.